This entry lists 14 T cell receptor beta chains sequenced from one sample in a study of CD8+CD57+ T cells in acquired aplastic anemia. Genomic DNA was employed as the template in profiling TCR beta VDJ and CDR3. TCRdb re-called the reads through MiXCR, storing one row per CDR3 protein. This table has approximately 170,000 distinct CDR3 sequences, about 60% appearing once. Sequencing used sorted CD4+, CD8+, or CD8+CD57+ T cells (not recorded which) from PBMCs. The receptors were sampled from a human donor in good health.

The J gene is TRBJ1-5, the V gene TRBV12-3 or TRBV12-4; a possible D gene is TRBD1 (5 bases). The V and J ends lost 4 bases and 3 bases respectively, with 13 bases between them. CDR3 length: 15 amino acids. The chain's CDR3 is CASSSGDGANQPQHF. The CDR3 nucleotides are TGTGCCAGCAGTTCCGGGGACGGGGCCAATCAGCCCCAGCATTTT.

The gene calls are TRBV15 and TRBJ2-3, with D maybe TRBD1 (5 bases). The CDR3 is 16 residues long. The V gene lost 1 base and the J gene lost 4 bases, with 15 bases spanning the gap. Looked up from germline, CDR1 is LNHNV and CDR2 is YYDKDF (reference sequence). The DNA for the CDR3 is TGTGCCACCAGCAGAGTAGGTAGGGGAAGGTCAGATACGCAGTATTTT. Translation gives CATSRVGRGRSDTQYF.

The V gene is TRBV6-5, the J gene TRBJ2-2; the match to TRBD2 covers 7 bases. This CDR3 contains 16 residues. Per the germline V gene, CDR1 is MNHEY and CDR2 is SVGAGI. The V and J ends lost 2 bases and 5 bases, in that order; junction bases with no gene match: 8. CDR3 sequence (DNA): TGTGCCAGCAGTTACGACATCATGGGGGGGACCGGGGAGCTGTTTTTT. Encoded protein: CASSYDIMGGTGELFF.

This sequence joins TRBV12-3 or TRBV12-4 and TRBJ2-7; 13 nucleotides align to TRBD2. V gave up 5 bases and J gave up 9 bases; unmatched junction bases: 10. The CDR3 is made up of 15 amino acids. CDR3 sequence (DNA): TGTGCCAGCAGTGCCCCGACTAGCGGGAGGCTCGGGCAGTACTTC. It codes for CASSAPTSGRLGQYF.

This chain joins TRBV7-8 and TRBJ1-6, with D possibly being TRBD1 (6 bases). The germline CDR1 and CDR2 sequences are SGHVS and FQNEAQ. Trimming left V 1 base short and J 7 bases short, with 11 bases between. The CDR3 runs 15 residues. CDR3 sequence: CASSLGGGGNSPLHF. The CDR3 bases are TGTGCCAGCAGCTTAGGAGGGGGGGGGAATTCACCCCTCCACTTT.

V is TRBV20-1 and J is TRBJ2-3, with 7 nucleotides matching TRBD2. V trimming: 0 bases; J trimming: 3 bases; junction bases outside the gene matches: 6. The germline V gene has CDR1 DFQATT and CDR2 SNEGSKA (reference sequence). CDR3 length equals 15 residues. The CDR3 nucleotides read TGCAGTGCTAGAGATCCAAGTAGCGGGACAGATACGCAGTATTTT. It is translated as CSARDPSSGTDTQYF.

The rearrangement joins TRBV7-3 to TRBJ1-2, with 9 bases lining up with TRBD1. V shed 5 bases and J 2 bases; nucleotides not matched to a gene: 9. Germline V CDR1 and CDR2: SGHTA, FQGTGA. The CDR3 has 16 residues. The CDR3 sequence: CASSARPGQGNYGYTF. The CDR3 nucleotides read TGTGCCAGCAGCGCGAGACCGGGACAGGGCAACTATGGCTACACCTTC.

The gene calls are TRBV15 and TRBJ2-1; maybe TRBD1 (6 bases). V lost 0 bases and J lost 6, with 21 bases in between. Germline assignment: CDR1 LNHNV and CDR2 YYDKDF (reference sequence). The CDR3 loop spans 18 amino acids. CDR3 DNA sequence: TGTGCCACCAGCAGAGATAAGGGGACACCGGTCGGGCTCAATGAGCAGTTCTTC. Its translation: CATSRDKGTPVGLNEQFF.

This clonotype was observed at least ten times. This chain connects TRBV7-9 to TRBJ2-2, with 9 positions matching TRBD1. V was clipped by 6 bases and J by 2 bases; unmatched bases: 16. This CDR3 comprises 19 residues. Germline CDR1 and CDR2: SEHNR and FQNEAQ (reference sequence). This CDR3 is CASRNLGGQGGLNTGELFF. DNA of the CDR3: TGTGCCAGCAGAAACCTGGGGGGACAGGGAGGTCTAAACACCGGGGAGCTGTTTTTT.

Only one count was recorded for this clonotype. The V and J genes are TRBV15 and TRBJ1-3; D remains ambiguous. V was pared by 2 bases and J by 0 bases, with 8 bases between. Looked up from germline, CDR1 is LNHNV and CDR2 is YYDKDF (reference sequence). This CDR3 has 15 amino acids. This chain's CDR3 is CATSRNPYSGNTIYF. Here the CDR3 DNA reads TGTGCCACCAGCAGAAATCCTTACTCTGGAAACACCATATATTTT.

V is TRBV11-3 and J is TRBJ2-1; 13 bases line up with TRBD2. CDR1 is SGHNT and CDR2 is YENEEA in the germline V gene. V gave up 0 bases and J gave up 2 bases; unmatched junction bases: 7. The CDR3 is made up of 19 amino acids. CDR3 bases: TGTGCCAGCAGCTTAGATCCTGGGACTAGCGGGACCACCTACAATGAGCAGTTCTTC. Its protein is CASSLDPGTSGTTYNEQFF.

The rearrangement uses TRBV10-3 and TRBJ2-7; D ambiguous. Per germline, CDR1 ENHRY and CDR2 SYGVKD. V was trimmed by 6 bases and J by 2 bases, leaving 11 bases between them. The CDR3 extends over 13 amino acids. CDR3 coding DNA: TGTGCCATCAGCGTCGACACCGCCTACGAGCAGTACTTC. As protein: CAISVDTAYEQYF.

Here the CDR3 reads CASSLGKVIESEAFF. The CDR3 bases are TGCGCCAGCAGCTTGGGAAAGGTAATCGAATCGGAAGCTTTCTTT. The V gene is TRBV5-1, the J gene TRBJ1-1; D is unresolved. CDR1 and CDR2 (germline): SGHRS, YFSETQ. Trimming left V 0 bases short and J 8 bases short, with 17 bases between. CDR3 length: 15 amino acids. The full variable domain, its missing parts supplied by reference TRBV5-1 and TRBJ1-1, is KAGVTQTPRYLIKTRGQQVTLSCSPISGHRSVSWYQQTPGQGLQFLFEYFSETQRNKGNFPGRFSGRQFSNSRSEMNVSTLELGDSALYLCASSLGKVIESEAFFGQGTRLTVV.

This chain links TRBV7-9 with TRBJ2-3; D gene uncertain. Germline CDR1 reads SEHNR; CDR2 reads FQNEAQ (reference sequence). There are 13 residues in the CDR3. The germline V and J ends were trimmed by 5 bases and 4 bases, with 10 bases remaining between them. The CDR3 reads CASSPPRADTQYF. The CDR3 coding sequence is TGTGCCAGCAGCCCCCCCCGGGCAGATACGCAGTATTTT.